These 6 T cell receptor beta chains were sequenced from one sample in a study of blood T cell repertoires in COVID-19. Assay: immunoSEQ multiplex PCR; the TCRdb copy retains only in-frame clones and omits some. The sample lists approximately 240,000 clones; about 90% were seen once. What was sequenced was peripheral blood. Receptor source: a woman in her late teens or twenties who had recovered from COVID-19.

The rearrangement uses TRBV6-4 and TRBJ1-2; the D gene is possibly TRBD1 (5 bases). CDR1 and CDR2 from the germline V gene are MRHNA and SNTAGT. V lost 2 bases and J lost 5, with 15 bases in between. The CDR3 spans 15 residues. CDR3 protein: CASSDGGGEGYGYTF. Written as DNA, the CDR3 is TGTGCCAGCAGTGACGGCGGAGGGGAAGGGTATGGCTACACCTTC.

CDR3 DNA: TGTGCCAGCAGCTTCCCCGAAGGGGACAGGGACAATGAGCAGTTCTTC. Amino acid sequence: CASSFPEGDRDNEQFF. This sequence joins TRBV9 and TRBJ2-1, with TRBD1 identical over 9 bases. The CDR3 is 16 amino acids. CDR1 and CDR2 (germline): SGDLS, YYNGEE. The V gene end was trimmed by 4 bases and the J gene end by 5 bases; junction bases not matched to a gene: 10.

The chain has TRBV15 and TRBJ2-7; 7 bases fit TRBD1. This CDR3 spans 14 amino acids. Germline V CDR1 and CDR2: LNHNV, YYDKDF (reference sequence). Losses at the gene ends were 8 bases for V and 4 bases for J; bases not matched to a gene: 11. This CDR3 reads CATGHGTVFYEQYF. DNA for the CDR3: TGTGCCACCGGGCATGGGACAGTGTTTTACGAGCAGTACTTC.

The rearrangement uses TRBV7-9 and TRBJ2-1, with 13 bases that match TRBD2. V was pared by 9 bases and J by 6 bases, with 8 bases of the junction left unmatched. Germline V gives CDR1 SEHNR, CDR2 FQNEAQ (reference sequence). CDR3 size: 15 residues. The CDR3 DNA reads TGTGCCAGTCGCCAGGGACTAGCGGGAATCAATGAGCAGTTCTTC. Protein product: CASRQGLAGINEQFF. The entire variable domain, with the rest obtained from reference TRBV7-9 and TRBJ2-1, is as follows: DTGVSQNPRHKITKRGQNVTFRCDPISEHNRLYWYRQTLGQGPEFLTYFQNEAQLEKSRLLSDRFSAERPKGSFSTLEIQRTEQGDSAMYLCASRQGLAGINEQFFGPGTRLTVL.

This clone was recorded once. V is TRBV2 and J is TRBJ2-3, with TRBD1 matching over 9 bases. Germline CDR1 and CDR2: SNHLY and FYNNEI. The CDR3 has 15 residues. With V trimmed by 3 bases and J by 2 bases, 3 bases remained unmatched. This CDR3 is CASSEDRGPTDTQYF. Written as DNA, the CDR3 is TGTGCCAGCAGTGAGGACAGGGGCCCCACAGATACGCAGTATTTT. The full variable domain, completed using reference TRBV2 and TRBJ2-3, is EPEVTQTPSHQVTQMGQEVILRCVPISNHLYFYWYRQILGQKVEFLVSFYNNEISEKSEIFDDQFSVERPDGSNFTLKIRSTKLEDSAMYFCASSEDRGPTDTQYFGPGTRLTVL.

The rearrangement joins TRBV3-1 (or the pseudogene TRBV3-2) to TRBJ1-4; 12 bases are a match to TRBD1. Germline trimming cut 4 bases from V and 8 bases from J; bases unmatched to any gene: 14. Germline lookup yields CDR1 LGHDT and CDR2 YNNKEL (reference sequence). The CDR3 is 18 residues long. CDR3 DNA: TGTGCCAGCAGCCGTGCCGGGACAGGGGGCATTACGATAGAAAAACTGTTTTTT. Translation: CASSRAGTGGITIEKLFF.